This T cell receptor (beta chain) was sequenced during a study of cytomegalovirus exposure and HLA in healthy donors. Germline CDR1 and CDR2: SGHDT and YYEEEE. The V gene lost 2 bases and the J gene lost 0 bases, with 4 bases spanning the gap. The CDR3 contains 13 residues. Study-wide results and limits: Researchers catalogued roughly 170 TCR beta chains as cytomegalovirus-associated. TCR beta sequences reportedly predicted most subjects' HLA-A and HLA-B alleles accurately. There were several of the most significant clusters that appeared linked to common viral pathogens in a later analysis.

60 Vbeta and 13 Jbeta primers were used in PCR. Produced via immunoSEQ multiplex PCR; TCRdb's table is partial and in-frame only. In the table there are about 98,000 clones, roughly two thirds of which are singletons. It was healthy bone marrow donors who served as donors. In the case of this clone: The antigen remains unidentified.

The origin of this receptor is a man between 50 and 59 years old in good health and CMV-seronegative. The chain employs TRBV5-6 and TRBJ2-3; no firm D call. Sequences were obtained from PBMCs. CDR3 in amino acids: CASSLTSTDTQYF. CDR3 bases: TGTGCCAGCAGCTTAACAAGCACAGATACGCAGTATTTT.